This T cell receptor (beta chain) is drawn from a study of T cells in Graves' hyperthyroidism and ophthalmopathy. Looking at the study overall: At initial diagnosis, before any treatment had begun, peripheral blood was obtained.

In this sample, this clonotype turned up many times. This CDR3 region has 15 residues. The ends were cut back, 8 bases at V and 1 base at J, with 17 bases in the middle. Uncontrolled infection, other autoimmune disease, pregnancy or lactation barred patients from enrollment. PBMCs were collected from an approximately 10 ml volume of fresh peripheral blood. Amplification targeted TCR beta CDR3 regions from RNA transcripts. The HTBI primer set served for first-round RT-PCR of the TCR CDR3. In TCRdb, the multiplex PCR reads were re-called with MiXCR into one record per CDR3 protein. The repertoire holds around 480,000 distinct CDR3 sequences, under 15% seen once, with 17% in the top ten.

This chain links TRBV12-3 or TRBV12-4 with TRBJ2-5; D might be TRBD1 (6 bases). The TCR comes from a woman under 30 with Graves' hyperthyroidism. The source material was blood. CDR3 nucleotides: TGTGCCAGCGGCCCGGACAGCATGGGCCAAGAGACCCAGTACTTC. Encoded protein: CASGPDSMGQETQYF.